The rows below give T cell receptor beta chains drawn from one sample of a study of T cell changes during pregnancy in multiple sclerosis. Clones were read by immunoSEQ multiplex PCR, and TCRdb kept only the in-frame ones, dropping some. The table has around 110,000 clones, roughly 89% seen once. Sequences were derived from peripheral blood, sampled before pregnancy. These receptors originate from a female donor with multiple sclerosis, enrolled in a pregnancy study. Each CDR3 is given with its conserved first and last residue. A D gene is named only where the DNA matches it firmly. For some rows the clone size is stated as once, few or many, or as a class when expanded; others skip it.

d_gene | abundance | j_gene | v_gene | CDR3nt | CDR3aa
- | - | TRBJ1-1 | TRBV5-1 | TGCGCCAGCAGCTCCACAGGATCCACTGAAGCTTTCTTT | CASSSTGSTEAFF
- | - | TRBJ1-5 | TRBV7-9 | TGTGCCAGCAGCTCCGCCGGGGGAGGTAGCAATCAGCCCCAGCATTTT | CASSSAGGGSNQPQHF
- | - | TRBJ1-5 | TRBV2 | TGTGCCAGCAGTACGGTACAGGTCGATCAGCCCCAGCATTTT | CASSTVQVDQPQHF
- | - | TRBJ2-2 | TRBV9 | TGTGCCAGCAGCGTTTTATCCGGGACTTCTAACACCGGGGAGCTGTTTTTT | CASSVLSGTSNTGELFF
TRBD2 | - | TRBJ2-5 | TRBV5-4 | TGTGCCAGCAGCTTGGCGCTAGCGGGAGGCGGAGAGACCCAGTACTTC | CASSLALAGGGETQYF
- | - | TRBJ2-2 | TRBV29-1 | TGCAGCGGCACAGTAGGCCACACCGGGGAGCTGTTTTTT | CSGTVGHTGELFF
TRBD2 | - | TRBJ2-3 | TRBV7-2 | TGTGCCAGCAGCTTAGCGAGCGGGGGCTTCCGCACAGATACGCAGTATTTT | CASSLASGGFRTDTQYF
- | once | TRBJ2-7 | TRBV27 | TGTGCCAGCAGCAGCTCAAGGGCCAGGGGATTCTTCTACGAGCAGTACTTC | CASSSSRARGFFYEQYF
- | - | TRBJ2-7 | TRBV5-3 | TGTGCCAGAAGCTTTGGCCTAGCTTGCGAGCAGTACTTC | CARSFGLACEQYF
TRBD2 | - | TRBJ2-1 | TRBV5-1 | TGCGCCAGTACTAGCGGGAGCTCCTACAATGAGCAGTTCTTC | CASTSGSSYNEQFF
- | - | TRBJ1-2 | TRBV5-7 | TGTGCCAGCAGCTTGAGGGACAAGGGATCCGTATATGGCTACACCTTC | CASSLRDKGSVYGYTF
TRBD2 | - | TRBJ2-2 | TRBV7-9 | TGTGCCAGCAGCGGCAGACTAGCGGGAGTGCCCGGGGAGCTGTTTTTT | CASSGRLAGVPGELFF
TRBD1 | - | TRBJ1-1 | TRBV5-1 | TGCGCCAGCAGCCCCCTTTCCAGGGGGACGAACACTGAAGCTTTCTTT | CASSPLSRGTNTEAFF
- | - | TRBJ2-1 | TRBV27 | TGTGCCAGCAGTCCGAGGCCCCCCCATGAGCAGTTCTTC | CASSPRPPHEQFF
TRBD2 | - | TRBJ2-5 | TRBV5-1 | TGCGCCAGCAGCTTGGGGCGGGGGACCGGCACCCAAGAGACCCAGTACTTC | CASSLGRGTGTQETQYF
TRBD1 | few | TRBJ1-3 | TRBV7-8 | TGTGCCAGCAGCGGCAGGGGGGTGAGCTCTGGAAACACCATATATTTT | CASSGRGVSSGNTIYF
TRBD1 | few | TRBJ2-1 | TRBV7-9 | TGTGCCAGCAGCGACGACAGGGTTCACGACAATGAGCAGTTCTTC | CASSDDRVHDNEQFF
TRBD2 | - | TRBJ2-3 | TRBV29-1 | TGCAGCGTCCGAGGCTTAGCGGGAGATTGGGCTAGCACAGATACGCAGTATTTT | CSVRGLAGDWASTDTQYF
- | once | TRBJ2-7 | TRBV28 | TGTGCCAGCAGCCACAGTAGCTCCTACGAGCAGTACTTC | CASSHSSSYEQYF
TRBD2 | - | TRBJ2-7 | TRBV7-3 | TGTGCCAGCAGCTCTAGCGGGGGGGCCGACGAGCAGTACTTC | CASSSSGGADEQYF
- | - | TRBJ1-2 | TRBV4-1 | TGCGCCAGCAGCCAAGACCGGCAGGGATTGGTCTATGGCTACACCTTC | CASSQDRQGLVYGYTF
TRBD1 | - | TRBJ2-7 | TRBV19 | TGTGCCAGTAGTACCCAGGGGACAGGGGTTCCATACGAGCAGTACTTC | CASSTQGTGVPYEQYF
TRBD1 | - | TRBJ2-1 | TRBV6-4 | TGTGCCAGCAGCCAGACAGGGAACAATGAGCAGTTCTTC | CASSQTGNNEQFF
TRBD1 | once | TRBJ2-2 | TRBV28 | TGTGCCAGCAGGGTAGGACAGGTGAACACCGGGGAGCTGTTTTTT | CASRVGQVNTGELFF
TRBD1 | - | TRBJ2-7 | TRBV4-2 | TGTGCCAGCAGCCTTCGGACAGGGATCCCCTACGAGCAGTACTTC | CASSLRTGIPYEQYF
TRBD1 | - | TRBJ2-1 | TRBV2 | TGTGCCAGCAAAACAGGGGGCAATGAGCAGTTCTTC | CASKTGGNEQFF
- | - | TRBJ2-6 | TRBV28 | TGTGCCAGCAGTTTAGGGGGGTCTGGGGCCAACGTCCTGACTTTC | CASSLGGSGANVLTF
TRBD2 | - | TRBJ2-1 | TRBV12-5 | TGTGCTAGTGGTTTGGGGGCCGGGAGCGGGAGGCGGTACAATGAGCAGTTCTTC | CASGLGAGSGRRYNEQFF
- | - | TRBJ1-2 | TRBV6-1 | TGTGCCAGCAGTCCCGGCAGGGCCTATGGCTACACCTTC | CASSPGRAYGYTF
- | - | TRBJ2-3 | TRBV30 | TGTGCCTGGAGTGCCAACCAGGGGAATACGCAGTATTTT | CAWSANQGNTQYF
- | - | TRBJ1-5 | TRBV19 | TGTGCCAGTAGTTATCTCCCGGCAGGGTCCCAGCCCCAGCATTTT | CASSYLPAGSQPQHF
TRBD2 | - | TRBJ2-1 | TRBV18 | TGTGCCAGCTCGCCGGGACTATACAATGAGCAGTTCTTC | CASSPGLYNEQFF
- | - | TRBJ2-3 | TRBV7-6 | TGTGCCAGCAGCCAAAAATTCACAGATACGCAGTATTTT | CASSQKFTDTQYF
- | - | TRBJ2-7 | TRBV27 | TGTGCCAGCAGTCCAAGGACAGCTAAAAGAACCTACGAGCAGTACTTC | CASSPRTAKRTYEQYF
- | - | TRBJ2-1 | TRBV5-1 | TGCGCCAGCAGCTTGGGACTACAGATGAATGAGCAGTTCTTC | CASSLGLQMNEQFF
- | - | TRBJ2-3 | TRBV7-2 | TGTGCCAGCAGCTTAGGCGGCACAGATACGCAGTATTTT | CASSLGGTDTQYF
- | - | TRBJ1-5 | TRBV6-6 | TGTGCCAGCAGAAGAGACAATCAGCCCCAGCATTTT | CASRRDNQPQHF
TRBD1 | - | TRBJ2-5 | TRBV7-9 | TGTGCCAGCAGCCCCCGGACAGGGGTAGAGACCCAGTACTTC | CASSPRTGVETQYF
- | - | TRBJ2-5 | TRBV7-9 | TGTGCCAGCAGCAGGCCACAGGGAGGGGAGACCCAGTACTTC | CASSRPQGGETQYF
- | - | TRBJ2-5 | TRBV11-1 | TGTGCCAGCAGCCGCGGACAAGAAGAGACCCAGTACTTC | CASSRGQEETQYF
- | once | TRBJ2-3 | TRBV18 | TGTGCCAGCTCATTGGCATCAGATACGCAGTATTTT | CASSLASDTQYF
TRBD2 | - | TRBJ2-1 | TRBV15 | TGTGCCACCAGCAGAGGGGCGGGAGGAGTCAATGAGCAGTTCTTC | CATSRGAGGVNEQFF
- | - | TRBJ2-5 | TRBV21-1 | TGTGCCAGCAGCAAAAGTCCGGCGGGGACTAGCGGAAAAGAGACCCAGTACTTC | CASSKSPAGTSGKETQYF
TRBD2 | - | TRBJ2-2 | TRBV19 | TGTGCCAGTAGTTATACTAGCGGGGACACCGGGGAGCTGTTTTTT | CASSYTSGDTGELFF
- | - | TRBJ2-7 | TRBV10-3 | TGTGCCATCAGTGCCGGACAGCTCTCCTACGAGCAGTACTTC | CAISAGQLSYEQYF
TRBD2 | - | TRBJ2-7 | TRBV28 | TGTGCCAGCAGTTTACAGTCTAGCGGGAGCGGATACGAGCAGTACTTC | CASSLQSSGSGYEQYF
- | - | TRBJ2-1 | TRBV29-1 | TGCAGCGTCTCTTACAATGAGCAGTTCTTC | CSVSYNEQFF
- | - | TRBJ2-7 | TRBV5-6 | TGTGCCAGCAGCTTGGCGTCGCGCCGAATTAGCTACGAGCAGTACTTC | CASSLASRRISYEQYF
- | - | TRBJ1-1 | TRBV5-5 | TGTGCCAGCAGCTCACAGGGTTGGTACACTGAAGCTTTCTTT | CASSSQGWYTEAFF
- | - | TRBJ1-2 | TRBV6-5 | TGTGCCAGCACCCCAGACAGATCCTATGGCTACACCTTC | CASTPDRSYGYTF
- | - | TRBJ2-5 | TRBV14 | TGTGCCAGCAGCCAAGTGCAGGTCCGGGAGACCCAGTACTTC | CASSQVQVRETQYF
TRBD1 | - | TRBJ2-5 | TRBV5-4 | TGTGCCAGCAGCTCCCGGGACAGGGGGGAGACCCAGTACTTC | CASSSRDRGETQYF
TRBD1 | - | TRBJ1-2 | TRBV7-8 | TGTGCCAGCAGCCAAAGAGGACAGGGTCACTATGGCTACACCTTC | CASSQRGQGHYGYTF